One and the same sample provided the 27 T cell receptor beta chains below, sequenced in a study of Tregs in tolerant kidney transplant recipients. Recipients received nonmyeloablative bone marrow transplants from related graft donors, with transient mixed chimerism. Sequenced by immunoSEQ multiplex PCR; TCRdb stores in-frame clones only, minus some. Its table records roughly 5,300 clones. This sample comprised CD4+ T cells from blood (PBMCs), obtained about 15 months after the transplant. Receptor source: a human patient who received a combined kidney and bone marrow transplant. Some T cells may be supplied by the graft donor.

In the case of this clone: Coverage ceases 3 residues before the CDR3 finishes, and the germline J gene fills in the end. The chain employs TRBV23-1 and TRBJ2-2, with TRBD2 matching over 8 bases. TRBV23-1 is given ORF status, its function remaining uncertain. The CDR3 runs to 16 residues. Trimming at V came to 10 bases and at J to 3 bases, leaving 13 bases not matched to a gene. CDR3 loop: CATRGAGGSDTGELFF. Incomplete CDR3 DNA: TGCGCCACCCGGGGGGCGGGGGGAAGCGACACCGGGGAG.

About this clone: The read terminates 3 residues before the CDR3 end, so the remaining end is supplied by the germline J gene. V is TRBV2 and J is TRBJ2-1; possibly TRBD1 or TRBD2 for D (7 bases each). With 6 bases removed from V and 9 bases from J, the gap between germline ends came to 21 bases. CDR3 length equals 15 residues. From germline, CDR1 is SNHLY and CDR2 FYNNEI. CDR3 sequence: CASSAGEGAFVEQFF. The covered CDR3 bases are TGTGCCAGCAGCGCCGGGGAGGGGGCTTTTGTTGAG.

Remarks on this clone: With the read ending 3 residues before the CDR3 end, the germline J gene is used to fill in that end. The V and J genes are TRBV20-1 and TRBJ2-5, with D maybe TRBD2 (7 bases). V gave up 6 bases and J gave up 5 bases, with 16 bases separating them. The CDR3 is 13 amino acids. Germline CDR1 and CDR2: DFQATT and SNEGSKA (reference sequence). CDR3: CSARGGHGETQYF. The sequenced part of the CDR3 DNA is TGCAGTGCGAGGGGGGGGCACGGCGAGACC.

With respect to this clone: The CDR3 end lies 3 residues beyond the end of the read and is filled in from the germline J gene. This same CDR3 is encoded by further DNA sequences in the sample. The rearrangement joins TRBV6-2 or TRBV6-3 to TRBJ2-5; TRBD2 agrees at 13 bases. Germline V lookup: CDR1 MNHEY, CDR2 SVGEGT. V lost 6 bases to trimming and J lost 2 bases; unmatched junction nucleotides: 0. The CDR3 spans 14 residues. The DNA read from the CDR3 is TGTGCCAGCAGGGGACTAGCGGGACAAGAGACC. Amino acids: CASRGLAGQET. The CDR3 reads in full as CASRGLAGQETQYF.

Comment on this clone: The read ends 3 residues before the CDR3 terminus; that terminus is restored from the germline J gene. The chain recombines TRBV6-2 or TRBV6-3 with TRBJ1-6, with a weak D call TRBD1 (5 bases). Germline assignment: CDR1 MNHEY and CDR2 SVGEGT. The CDR3 contains 13 residues. With 6 bases removed from V and 12 bases from J, the gap between germline ends came to 15 bases. The CDR3 bases that were read are TGTGCCAGCAGCTCCCTAGGAGGGGAACCC. This encodes CASSSLGGEP. In full, the CDR3 reads CASSSLGGEPLHF.

Notes on this clone: The CDR3 end is not reached by the read, which stops 3 residues before it; the germline J gene fills it in. J is TRBJ2-7 and V is TRBV30; 7 positions agree with TRBD2. The CDR3 length is 14 residues. Germline V CDR1 and CDR2: GTSNPN, SVGIG (reference sequence). The trim removed 1 base at V and 6 bases at J, leaving 9 bases unmatched. The CDR3: CAWSGISGRFEQYF. CDR3 DNA, as far as it was read: TGTGCCTGGAGTGGTATTAGCGGGCGGTTCGAG.

As to this clone: Read coverage stops 3 residues before the CDR3 terminus; the germline J gene supplies the remainder. The chain couples TRBV18 to TRBJ1-1; D ambiguous. The CDR3 runs 13 residues. The V end was cut by 4 bases, the J end by 2 bases, with 8 bases between. Germline CDR1 reads KGHSH; CDR2 reads LQKENI. The sequenced part of the CDR3 DNA is TGTGCCAGCTCACTTGGACTAAACACTGAA. It encodes CASSLGLNTE. In full, the CDR3 reads CASSLGLNTEAFF.

This clone is identified as medium-sized from frequency. The CDR3 end is not reached by the read, which stops 3 residues before it; the germline J gene fills it in. This chain links TRBV20-1 with TRBJ2-2; no reliable D call. The CDR3 is made up of 14 amino acids. V lost 3 bases and J lost 1, with 9 bases in between. Per the germline V gene, CDR1 is DFQATT and CDR2 is SNEGSKA (reference sequence). Incomplete CDR3 DNA: TGCAGTGCTAGCGACCCTAGGAACACCGGGGAG. It translates to CSASDPRNTGE. The whole CDR3 protein is CSASDPRNTGELFF.

Points on this clone: The DNA ends 3 residues before the CDR3 does, and the rest of the CDR3 is filled in from the germline J gene. The V and J genes are TRBV6-2 or TRBV6-3 and TRBJ1-5; D is unresolved. The CDR3 length is 13 residues. The germline CDR1 and CDR2 sequences are MNHEY and SVGEGT. The germline V and J ends were trimmed by 5 bases and 9 bases, with 14 bases remaining between them. CDR3 region: CASSITGGPPQHF. The CDR3 DNA, read in part, is TGTGCCAGCAGTATTACCGGAGGGCCGCCC.

Comment on this clone: Read coverage stops 3 residues before the CDR3 terminus; the germline J gene supplies the remainder. The chain recombines TRBV19 with TRBJ2-6; D possibly corresponds to TRBD2 (6 bases). Germline V gene sequence: CDR1 LNHDA, CDR2 SQIVND (reference sequence). The CDR3 loop spans 17 amino acids. Trimming removed 5 bases at V and 0 bases at J, with 14 bases between. CDR3 DNA (partial): TGTGCCAGTAGTTTCCCCGGGACTGGCTCTGGGGCCAACGTC. It yields the protein CASSFPGTGSGANV. The CDR3 in full is CASSFPGTGSGANVLTF.

In the case of this clone: The CDR3 is cut off 3 residues early in the read; its end comes from the germline J gene. This sequence joins TRBV7-8 and TRBJ2-7, with 9 bases matching TRBD2. The CDR3 extends over 17 amino acids. Germline V gene lookup returns CDR1 SGHVS and CDR2 FQNEAQ. V was pared by 5 bases and J by 3 bases, with 14 bases of the junction left unmatched. CDR3 DNA, as far as it was read: TGTGCCAGCAGCCTACGGCGTCTAGCGGGACGTAACTACGAG. It translates to CASSLRRLAGRNYE. From start to end, the CDR3 is CASSLRRLAGRNYEQYF. The full variable domain, with the rest looked up from reference TRBV7-8 and TRBJ2-7, is GAGVSQSPRYKVAKRGQDVALRCDPISGHVSLFWYQQALGQGPEFLTYFQNEAQLDKSGLPSDRFFAERPEGSVSTLKIQRTQQEDSAVYLCASSLRRLAGRNYEQYFGPGTRLTVT.

Comment on this clone: With the read ending 3 residues before the CDR3 end, the germline J gene is used to fill in that end. V usage is TRBV9 and J usage is TRBJ2-3, with 12 bases fitting TRBD2. This CDR3 spans 15 amino acids. Trimming at V came to 0 bases and at J to 6 bases, leaving 2 bases not matched to a gene. Germline V CDR1 and CDR2: SGDLS, YYNGEE. The sequenced CDR3 bases are TGTGCCAGCAGCGTAGGACTAGCGGGAGAGGATACG. Translated: CASSVGLAGEDT. The full CDR3 protein reads CASSVGLAGEDTQYF.

As regards this clone: The observed sequence ends 3 residues before the CDR3 terminus, with the missing tail filled in from the germline J gene. The chain joins TRBV6-2 or TRBV6-3 to TRBJ1-6; tentative D call: TRBD1 (6 bases). Trimming shortened V by 5 bases and J by 10 bases, and 18 bases separated the two germline ends. Germline V CDR1 and CDR2: MNHEY, SVGEGT. The CDR3 covers 15 residues. CDR3 loop: CASSRQEGVGSPLHF. CDR3 DNA (partial): TGTGCCAGCAGTCGACAGGAAGGGGTAGGATCACCC.

CDR3 DNA (partial): TGTGCCAGCAGTTTATTAGGGTATAGCTCCTACGAG. This codes for CASSLLGYSSYE. The entire CDR3 protein is CASSLLGYSSYEQYF. The chain is built from TRBV27 and TRBJ2-7; D uncertain. The observed sequence ends 3 residues before the CDR3 terminus, with the missing tail filled in from the germline J gene. There are 15 residues in the CDR3. The germline V gene has CDR1 MNHEY and CDR2 SMNVEV (reference sequence). V dropped 1 base and J dropped 0 bases, with 10 bases sitting between them.

Of note for this clone: The sequenced fragment ends 3 residues before the CDR3 boundary, so the rest is inferred from the germline J gene. This chain uses TRBV5-1 with TRBJ2-3, with D perhaps matching TRBD1 (6 bases). CDR3 length equals 15 residues. V lost 0 bases to trimming and J lost 4 bases, with 12 bases between them. Germline values: CDR1 SGHRS, CDR2 YFSETQ. The CDR3 is CASSLEGVRADTQYF. The DNA read from the CDR3 is TGCGCCAGCAGCTTGGAGGGGGTTCGGGCAGATACG.

The DNA read from the CDR3 is TGCGCCAGCAGGCAACAGGGGGGCGAG. Its protein is CASRQQGGE. The whole CDR3 region reads CASRQQGGEQYF. The chain is built from TRBV5-1 and TRBJ2-7, with 8 nucleotides matching TRBD1. The sequenced fragment ends 3 residues before the CDR3 boundary, so the rest is inferred from the germline J gene. Trimming took 5 bases from V and 6 from J; bases not matched to a gene: 4. This CDR3 has 12 residues. Germline assignment: CDR1 SGHRS and CDR2 YFSETQ.

A word on this clone: Sequencing ends 3 residues short of the CDR3 end; the germline J gene provides the rest. The rearrangement uses TRBV7-9 and TRBJ1-2; 12 nucleotides align to TRBD1. V was clipped by 7 bases and J by 6 bases; unmatched bases: 6. CDR1 is SEHNR and CDR2 is FQNEAQ in the germline V gene (reference sequence). This CDR3 has 14 residues. The CDR3 DNA, read in part, is TGTGCCAGCATCGGGACAGGGGGCGCAAATGGC. Protein sequence: CASIGTGGANG. The full CDR3 protein reads CASIGTGGANGYTF.

Note on this clone: The CDR3 goes on 3 residues after the read ends, and that part is filled in from the germline J gene. The rearrangement links TRBV19 to TRBJ2-3; TRBD1 is a possible D gene (5 bases). The CDR3 length is 15 residues. The germline V gene encodes CDR1 LNHDA and CDR2 SQIVND (reference sequence). Trimming left V 4 bases short and J 0 bases short, with 11 bases between. Incomplete CDR3 DNA: TGTGCCAGTAGTAAGGGGAAACTCAGCACAGATACG. It is translated as CASSKGKLSTDT. The whole CDR3 sequence reads CASSKGKLSTDTQYF.

Points on this clone: The read finishes 3 residues shy of the CDR3 end, and the germline J gene is used to complete it. V usage is TRBV20-1 and J usage is TRBJ1-1, with TRBD1 matching 7 bases. Germline trimming cut 3 bases from V and 7 bases from J; bases unmatched to any gene: 2. This CDR3 has 11 residues. The germline V gene has CDR1 DFQATT and CDR2 SNEGSKA (reference sequence). Partial CDR3 DNA: TGCAGTGCTAGGCAGGGGGATGAA. Translation gives CSARQGDE. The whole CDR3 sequence is CSARQGDEAFF.

Regarding this clone: The missing CDR3 end, 3 residues past where the read stops, is filled in from the germline J gene. The chain couples TRBV7-9 to TRBJ1-2; 11 positions agree with TRBD1. Trimming cost V 5 bases and J 5 bases; bases outside gene matches: 4. The CDR3 spans 14 residues. Germline V CDR1 and CDR2: SEHNR, FQNEAQ (reference sequence). The CDR3 loop reads CASSRGQGAYGYTF. CDR3 DNA (partial): TGTGCCAGCAGCCGAGGACAGGGGGCATATGGC.

With respect to this clone: The CDR3 goes on 3 residues after the read ends, and that part is filled in from the germline J gene. The chain is built from TRBV20-1 and TRBJ2-7; D possibly corresponds to TRBD1 (5 bases). The CDR3 has 15 amino acids. Germline assignment: CDR1 DFQATT and CDR2 SNEGSKA (reference sequence). Trimming removed 0 bases at V and 3 bases at J, with 15 bases between. The CDR3 reads CSARDNGHIGYEQYF. Partial CDR3 DNA: TGCAGTGCTAGAGACAACGGACACATCGGCTACGAG.

A note on this clone: The read terminates 3 residues ahead of where the CDR3 ends, so the germline J gene completes it. The V and J genes are TRBV19 and TRBJ2-5, with D possibly being TRBD2 (5 bases). The germline V gene has CDR1 LNHDA and CDR2 SQIVND (reference sequence). V was shortened by 5 bases and J by 0 bases, with 7 bases between the two germline ends. The CDR3 loop spans 13 amino acids. The covered CDR3 bases are TGTGCCAGTAGTGCCGGGGACCAAGAGACC. As protein: CASSAGDQET. The entire CDR3 reads CASSAGDQETQYF.

A remark on this clone: The CDR3 end falls 3 residues outside the read, so it is completed with the germline J gene. The rearrangement joins TRBV7-6 to TRBJ2-2; 11 bases align to TRBD2. J gave up 6 bases and V 2 bases, and 5 bases lay outside the gene matches. Germline lookup yields CDR1 SGHVS and CDR2 FNYEAQ. This CDR3 is 16 amino acids long. CDR3 DNA (partial): TGTGCCAGCAGCTTACGGCTAGCGGGGGGATCCGGGGAG. Its protein is CASSLRLAGGSGE. In full, the CDR3 is CASSLRLAGGSGELFF.

Here the CDR3 reads CASRGTSGYEQYF. Partial CDR3 DNA: TGTGCCAGCAGGGGGACTAGCGGTTACGAG. This chain uses TRBV6-2 or TRBV6-3 with TRBJ2-7; TRBD2 matches at 11 bases. The read halts 3 residues ahead of the CDR3 end, with the missing end drawn from the germline J gene. In germline, CDR1 is MNHEY, CDR2 SVGEGT. CDR3 length: 13 amino acids. V was clipped by 6 bases and J by 4 bases; unmatched bases: 2.

In the case of this clone: The read terminates 3 residues before the CDR3 end, so the remaining end is supplied by the germline J gene. V and J are TRBV19 and TRBJ1-4; 8 bases line up with TRBD1. The J segment lost 6 bases and the V segment lost 2 bases, leaving 14 bases of the junction unmatched. Germline CDR1 and CDR2: LNHDA and SQIVND (reference sequence). This CDR3 comprises 18 residues. CDR3 sequence: CASSINPGQGPFYEKLFF. The sequenced CDR3 bases are TGTGCCAGTAGTATAAACCCAGGACAGGGACCATTTTATGAAAAA.

A word on this clone: The missing CDR3 end, 3 residues past where the read stops, is filled in from the germline J gene. The chain carries TRBV6-2 or TRBV6-3 and TRBJ2-2, with TRBD1 matching over 7 bases. Trimming removed 6 bases from V and 1 base from J; junction bases left unmatched: 5. The germline V gene encodes CDR1 MNHEY and CDR2 SVGEGT. CDR3 length: 15 residues. CDR3 loop: CASRITGVNTGELFF. CDR3 bases read: TGTGCCAGCAGAATTACAGGGGTGAACACCGGGGAG.

Notes on this clone: The observed sequence ends 3 residues before the CDR3 terminus, with the missing tail filled in from the germline J gene. V gene TRBV29-1 combines with J gene TRBJ2-1, with D unclear. Germline assignment: CDR1 SQVTM and CDR2 ANQGSEA. This CDR3 is 11 amino acids long. Trimming removed 4 bases at V and 6 bases at J, with 7 bases between. The CDR3 bases that were read are TGCAGCGTTGGGGCTACCAATGAG. Translation: CSVGATNE. The complete CDR3 sequence is CSVGATNEQFF.